The source of this TCR beta chain is a study of vaccination effects on CD4 cells after COVID-19. In the study overall: Before sequencing, viral peptide pools were used by the ViraFEST assay to expand antigen-specific CD4+ T cells. Each culture well received approximately 2 million PBMC. These cells were then cultured in IMDM with about 9.9 IU/ml IL-2 and 7.5 to 10 ug/ml peptides. Among convalescent patients, two provided samples 16 days and one week before vaccination. The study, taken as a whole, reports: Late in the post-vaccination period, infection-induced and vaccine-induced clones underwent marked clonal contraction.

Of note for this clone: Its antigen remains unidentified.

Cultured cells yielded isolated CD4+ T cells after approximately nine days. Method: immunoSEQ multiplex PCR; TCRdb's copy keeps in-frame clones and lacks some. The sample shows tens of thousands of clones, about 80% of them seen only once. Specimen: CD4+ T cells from PBMCs cultured without peptide, collected before COVID-19 vaccination. The source of this sequence is a human donor who had a prior SARS-CoV-2 infection.

CDR3 bases: TGCGCCAGCAGCCAAGATGTCCTCACAGATACGCAGTATTTT. Its translation: CASSQDVLTDTQYF. The chain couples TRBV4-1 to TRBJ2-3, with no clear D. This CDR3 comprises 14 residues. Trimming pared 0 bases from V and 2 bases from J, leaving 6 bases between. Germline CDR1 reads MGHRA; CDR2 reads YSYEKL.